This T cell receptor beta chain came from a study of blood T cell repertoires in COVID-19. Sequencing was performed with immunoSEQ multiplex PCR; in TCRdb, only in-frame clones are kept and a portion is missing. The table shows about 210,000 clones, with roughly 88% occurring only once. Germline values: CDR1 SNHLY, CDR2 FYNNEI. After removal of 5 bases from V and 6 bases from J, the junction contained 6 bases not matched to a gene. The CDR3 is made up of 15 amino acids. The chain employs TRBV2 and TRBJ2-1, with TRBD2 matching over 11 bases. Material for sequencing was peripheral blood. The source of this sequence is a man in his fifties with active or convalescent COVID-19. The chain's CDR3 is CASSYTSGSSNEQFF. The DNA of the CDR3 is TGTGCCAGCAGTTACACTAGCGGGAGTTCCAATGAGCAGTTCTTC.